The TCR beta chain under discussion was sequenced for a study of T cell responses to AZD1222 COVID-19 vaccine. Study-wide findings and caveats: Samples come after the peak T cell response, not at day 14.

Comment on this clone: Its antigen is not known.

The CDR3 loop spans 11 amino acids. Germline V gene lookup returns CDR1 MNHEY and CDR2 SMNVEV (reference sequence). V lost 8 bases to trimming and J lost 3 bases, with 5 bases between them. TCRdb's copy holds only in-frame clones and misses some; the assay was immunoSEQ multiplex PCR. The top ten clones hold about 1.5% of a sample with around 140,000 clones, approximately 90% of them seen once. The source material was peripheral blood, sampled on day 0 of AZD1222 vaccination. The origin of this receptor is an adult in good health. The chain employs TRBV27 and TRBJ1-5, with D uncertain. In nucleotides, the CDR3 is TGTGCCAGCGGGCTCAATCAGCCCCAGCATTTT. Residues: CASGLNQPQHF.